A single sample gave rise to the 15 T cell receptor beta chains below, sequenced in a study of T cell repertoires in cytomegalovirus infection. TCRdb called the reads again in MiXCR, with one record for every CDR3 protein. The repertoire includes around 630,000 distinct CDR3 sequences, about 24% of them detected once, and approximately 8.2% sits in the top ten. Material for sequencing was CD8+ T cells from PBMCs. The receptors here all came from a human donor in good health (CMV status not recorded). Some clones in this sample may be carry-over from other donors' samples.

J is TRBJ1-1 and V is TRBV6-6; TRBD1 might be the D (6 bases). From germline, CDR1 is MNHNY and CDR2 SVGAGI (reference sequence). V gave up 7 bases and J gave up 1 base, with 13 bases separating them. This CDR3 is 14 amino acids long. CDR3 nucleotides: TGTGCCAGCACCCACCGGACAGCGAACACTGAAGCTTTCTTT. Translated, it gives CASTHRTANTEAFF.

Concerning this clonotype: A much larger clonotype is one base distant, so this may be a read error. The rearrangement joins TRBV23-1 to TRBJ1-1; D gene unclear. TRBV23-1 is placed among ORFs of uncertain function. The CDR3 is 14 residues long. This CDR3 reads CAGSRPAGGTEAFF. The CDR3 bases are TGCGCCGGCAGCCGACCCGCCGGCGGCACTGAAGCTTTCTTT.

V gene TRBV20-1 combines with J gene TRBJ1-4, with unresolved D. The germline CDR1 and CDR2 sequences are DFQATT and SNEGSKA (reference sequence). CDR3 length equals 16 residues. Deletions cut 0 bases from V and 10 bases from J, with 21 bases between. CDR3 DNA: TGCAGTGCTAGAGAACATGTCAGGAATGAAGGTCCAAAACTGTTTTTT. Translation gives CSAREHVRNEGPKLFF.

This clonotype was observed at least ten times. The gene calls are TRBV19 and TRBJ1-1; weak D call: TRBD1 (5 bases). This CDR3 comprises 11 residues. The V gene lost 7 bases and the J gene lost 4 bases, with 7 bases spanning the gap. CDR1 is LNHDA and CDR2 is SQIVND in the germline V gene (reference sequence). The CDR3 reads CASTRGTEAFF. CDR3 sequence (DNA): TGTGCCAGTACTAGGGGCACTGAAGCTTTCTTT. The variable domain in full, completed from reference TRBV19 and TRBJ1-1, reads DGGITQSPKYLFRKEGQNVTLSCEQNLNHDAMYWYRQDPGQGLRLIYYSQIVNDFQKGDIAEGYSVSREKKESFPLTVTSAQKNPTAFYLCASTRGTEAFFGQGTRLTVV.

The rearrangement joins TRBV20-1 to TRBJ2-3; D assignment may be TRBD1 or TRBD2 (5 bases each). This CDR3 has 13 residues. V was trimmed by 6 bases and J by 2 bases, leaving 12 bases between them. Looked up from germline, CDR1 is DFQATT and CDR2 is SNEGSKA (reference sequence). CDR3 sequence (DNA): TGCAGTGCGCCGGGACCTAACACAGATACGCAGTATTTT. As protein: CSAPGPNTDTQYF.

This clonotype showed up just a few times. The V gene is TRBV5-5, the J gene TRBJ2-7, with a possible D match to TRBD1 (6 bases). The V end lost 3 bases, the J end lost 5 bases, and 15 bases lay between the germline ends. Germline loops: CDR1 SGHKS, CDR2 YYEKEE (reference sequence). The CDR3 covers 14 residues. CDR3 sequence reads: CASSSRDTQDEQYV. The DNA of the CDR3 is TGTGCCAGCAGCTCCCGGGACACCCAAGACGAGCAGTACGTC.

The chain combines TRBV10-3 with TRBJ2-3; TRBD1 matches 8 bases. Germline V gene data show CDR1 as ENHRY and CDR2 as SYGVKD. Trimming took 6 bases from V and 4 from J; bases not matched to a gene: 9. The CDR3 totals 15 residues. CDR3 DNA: TGTGCCATCAGGGTAATCCAGACAGGGGCAGATACGCAGTATTTT. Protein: CAIRVIQTGADTQYF.

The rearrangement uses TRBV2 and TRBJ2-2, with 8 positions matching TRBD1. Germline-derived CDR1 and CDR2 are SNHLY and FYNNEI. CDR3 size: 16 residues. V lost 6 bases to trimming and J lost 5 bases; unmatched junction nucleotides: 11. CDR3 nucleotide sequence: TGTGCCAGCAGGCCCGACAGGGGCCTCGGAACCGGGGAGCTGTTTTTT. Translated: CASRPDRGLGTGELFF.

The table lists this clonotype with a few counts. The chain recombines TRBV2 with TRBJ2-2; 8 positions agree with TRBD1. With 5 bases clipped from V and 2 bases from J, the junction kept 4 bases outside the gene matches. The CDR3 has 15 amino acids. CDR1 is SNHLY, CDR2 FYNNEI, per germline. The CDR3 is CASSRTGSNTGELFF. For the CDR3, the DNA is TGTGCCAGCAGTCGGACAGGGAGTAACACCGGGGAGCTGTTTTTT.

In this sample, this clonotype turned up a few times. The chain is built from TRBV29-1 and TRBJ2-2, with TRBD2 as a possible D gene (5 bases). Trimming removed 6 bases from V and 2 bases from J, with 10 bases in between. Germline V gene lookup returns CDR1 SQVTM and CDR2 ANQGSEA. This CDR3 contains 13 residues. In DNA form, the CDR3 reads TGCAGCGTCTTAGGGAGAAACACCGGGGAGCTGTTTTTT. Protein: CSVLGRNTGELFF.

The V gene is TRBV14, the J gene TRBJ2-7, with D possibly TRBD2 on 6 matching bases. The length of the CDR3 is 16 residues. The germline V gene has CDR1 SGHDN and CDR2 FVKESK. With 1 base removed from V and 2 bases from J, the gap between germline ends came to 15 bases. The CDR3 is CASSQGPSGHAYEQYV. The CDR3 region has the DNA TGTGCCAGCAGCCAAGGGCCCAGCGGGCATGCCTACGAGCAGTACGTC.

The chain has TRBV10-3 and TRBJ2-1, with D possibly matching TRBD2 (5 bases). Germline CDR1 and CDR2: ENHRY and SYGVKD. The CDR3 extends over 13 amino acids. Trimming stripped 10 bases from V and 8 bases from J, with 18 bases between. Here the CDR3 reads CATRLPPSDEQFF. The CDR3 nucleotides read TGTGCCACCCGACTACCACCCTCCGATGAGCAGTTCTTC.

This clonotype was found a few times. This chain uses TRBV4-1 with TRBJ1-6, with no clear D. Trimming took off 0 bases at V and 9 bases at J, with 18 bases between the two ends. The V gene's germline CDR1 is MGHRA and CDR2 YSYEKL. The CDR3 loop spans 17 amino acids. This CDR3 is CASSQDFGPGWSSPLHF. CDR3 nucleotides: TGCGCCAGCAGCCAAGATTTCGGTCCGGGATGGAGTTCACCCCTCCACTTT.

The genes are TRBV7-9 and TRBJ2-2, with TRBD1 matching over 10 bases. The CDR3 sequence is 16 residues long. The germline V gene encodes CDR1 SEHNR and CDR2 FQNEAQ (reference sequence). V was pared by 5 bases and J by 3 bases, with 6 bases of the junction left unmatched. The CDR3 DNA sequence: TGTGCCAGCAGCGGGAGACAGGGGGCACACACCGGGGAGCTGTTTTTT. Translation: CASSGRQGAHTGELFF.

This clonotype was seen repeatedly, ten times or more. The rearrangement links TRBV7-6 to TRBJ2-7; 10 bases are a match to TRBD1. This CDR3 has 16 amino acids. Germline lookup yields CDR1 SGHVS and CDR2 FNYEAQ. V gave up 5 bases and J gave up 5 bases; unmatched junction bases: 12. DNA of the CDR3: TGTGCCAGCAGCCGATTAACCGGGACAGGGGACGACGAGCAGTACTTC. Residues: CASSRLTGTGDDEQYF.